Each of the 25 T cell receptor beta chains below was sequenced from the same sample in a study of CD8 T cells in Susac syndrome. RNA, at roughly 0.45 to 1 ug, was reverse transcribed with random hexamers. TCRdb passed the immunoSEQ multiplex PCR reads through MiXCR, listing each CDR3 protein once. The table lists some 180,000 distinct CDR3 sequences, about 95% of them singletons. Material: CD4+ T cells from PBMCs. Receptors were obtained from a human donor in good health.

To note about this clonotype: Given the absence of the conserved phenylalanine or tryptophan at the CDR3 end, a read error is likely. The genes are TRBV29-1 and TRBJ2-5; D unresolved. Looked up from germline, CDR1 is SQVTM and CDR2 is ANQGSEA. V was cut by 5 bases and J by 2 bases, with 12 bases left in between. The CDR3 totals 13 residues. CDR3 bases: TGCAGCGTTCGGTCTTCCGGGCAAGAGACCCAGTACTCC. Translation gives CSVRSSGQETQYS.

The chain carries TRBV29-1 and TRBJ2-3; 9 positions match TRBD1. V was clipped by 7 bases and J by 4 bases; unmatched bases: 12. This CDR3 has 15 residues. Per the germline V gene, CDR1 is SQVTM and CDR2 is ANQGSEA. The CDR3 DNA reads TGCAGCGCTAGCCAAGGACAGGGGTGGGCAGATACGCAGTATTTT. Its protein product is CSASQGQGWADTQYF.

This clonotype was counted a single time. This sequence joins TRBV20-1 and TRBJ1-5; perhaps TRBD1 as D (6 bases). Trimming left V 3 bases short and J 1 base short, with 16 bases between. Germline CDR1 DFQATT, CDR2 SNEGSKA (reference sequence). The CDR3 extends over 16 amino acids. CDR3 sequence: CSARRGVGLSNQPQHF. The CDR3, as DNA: TGCAGTGCTAGGAGGGGGGTAGGCCTGAGCAATCAGCCCCAGCATTTT.

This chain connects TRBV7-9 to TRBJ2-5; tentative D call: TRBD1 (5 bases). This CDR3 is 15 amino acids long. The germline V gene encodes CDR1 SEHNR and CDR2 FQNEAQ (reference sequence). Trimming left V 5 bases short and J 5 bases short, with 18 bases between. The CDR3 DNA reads TGTGCCAGCAGCAGAGATACTCGACAGTCTGAGACCCAGTACTTC. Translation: CASSRDTRQSETQYF.

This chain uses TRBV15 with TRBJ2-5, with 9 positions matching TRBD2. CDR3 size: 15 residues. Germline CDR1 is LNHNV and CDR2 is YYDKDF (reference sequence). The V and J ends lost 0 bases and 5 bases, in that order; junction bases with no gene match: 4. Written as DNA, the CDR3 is TGTGCCACCAGCAGAGATCGCGGGAGGGGGGAGACCCAGTACTTC. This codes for CATSRDRGRGETQYF.

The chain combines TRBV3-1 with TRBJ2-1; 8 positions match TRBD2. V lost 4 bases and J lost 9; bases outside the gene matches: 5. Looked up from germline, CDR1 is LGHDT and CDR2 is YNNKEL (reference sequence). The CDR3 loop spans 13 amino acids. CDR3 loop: CASSPGLGGEQFF. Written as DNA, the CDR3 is TGTGCCAGCAGCCCGGGACTAGGGGGTGAGCAGTTCTTC.

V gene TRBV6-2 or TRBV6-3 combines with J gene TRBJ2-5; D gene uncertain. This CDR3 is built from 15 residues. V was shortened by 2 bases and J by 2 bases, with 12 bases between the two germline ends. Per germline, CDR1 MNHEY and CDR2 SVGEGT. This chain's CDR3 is CASSYTPSAQETQYF. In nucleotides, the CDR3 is TGTGCCAGCAGTTACACCCCCAGCGCTCAAGAGACCCAGTACTTC.

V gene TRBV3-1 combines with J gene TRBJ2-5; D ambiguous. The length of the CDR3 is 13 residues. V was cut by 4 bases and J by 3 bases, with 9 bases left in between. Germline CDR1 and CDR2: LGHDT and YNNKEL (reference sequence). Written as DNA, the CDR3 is TGTGCCAGCAGCCCCGCGGCCAAAGAGACCCAGTACTTC. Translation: CASSPAAKETQYF.

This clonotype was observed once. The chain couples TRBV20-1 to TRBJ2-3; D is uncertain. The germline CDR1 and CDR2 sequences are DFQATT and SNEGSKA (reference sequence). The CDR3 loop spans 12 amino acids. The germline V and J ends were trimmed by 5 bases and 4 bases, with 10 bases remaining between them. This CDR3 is CSARMVADTQYF. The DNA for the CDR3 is TGCAGTGCTCGTATGGTCGCAGATACGCAGTATTTT.

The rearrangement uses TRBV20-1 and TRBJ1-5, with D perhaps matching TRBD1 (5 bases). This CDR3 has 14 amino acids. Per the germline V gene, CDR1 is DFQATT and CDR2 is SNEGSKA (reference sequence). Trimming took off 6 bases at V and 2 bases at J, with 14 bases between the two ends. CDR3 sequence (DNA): TGCAGTGCGGTACAGGAGACTCGCAATCAGCCCCAGCATTTT. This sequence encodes CSAVQETRNQPQHF.

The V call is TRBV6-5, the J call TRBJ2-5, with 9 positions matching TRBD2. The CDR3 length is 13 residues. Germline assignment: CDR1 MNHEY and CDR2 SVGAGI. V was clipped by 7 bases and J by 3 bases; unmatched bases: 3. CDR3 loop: CASTVAGEETQYF. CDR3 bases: TGTGCCAGCACCGTAGCGGGAGAAGAGACCCAGTACTTC.

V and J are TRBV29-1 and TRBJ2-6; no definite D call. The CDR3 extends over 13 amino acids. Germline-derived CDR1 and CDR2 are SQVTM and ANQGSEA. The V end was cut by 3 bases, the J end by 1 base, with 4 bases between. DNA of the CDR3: TGCAGCGTTGAGAGTTCTGGGGCCAACGTCCTGACTTTC. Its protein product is CSVESSGANVLTF.

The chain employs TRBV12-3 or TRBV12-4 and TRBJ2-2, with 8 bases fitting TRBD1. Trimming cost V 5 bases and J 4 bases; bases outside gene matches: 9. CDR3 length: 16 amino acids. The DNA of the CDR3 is TGTGCCAGCAGTCTAAGGACAGGGAAGGCCACCGGGGAGCTGTTTTTT. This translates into CASSLRTGKATGELFF.

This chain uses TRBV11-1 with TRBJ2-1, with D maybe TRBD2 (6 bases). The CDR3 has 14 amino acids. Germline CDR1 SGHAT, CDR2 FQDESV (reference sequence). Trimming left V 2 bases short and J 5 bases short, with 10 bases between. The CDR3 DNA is TGTGCCAGCAGCTTATACCGGGGGAACAATGAGCAGTTCTTC. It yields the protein CASSLYRGNNEQFF.

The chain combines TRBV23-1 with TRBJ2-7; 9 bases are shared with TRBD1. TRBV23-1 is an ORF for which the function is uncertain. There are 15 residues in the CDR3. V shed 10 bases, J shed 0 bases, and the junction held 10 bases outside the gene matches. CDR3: CATRRDRASSYEQYF. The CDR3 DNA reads TGCGCCACCAGAAGGGACAGGGCCAGCTCCTACGAGCAGTACTTC.

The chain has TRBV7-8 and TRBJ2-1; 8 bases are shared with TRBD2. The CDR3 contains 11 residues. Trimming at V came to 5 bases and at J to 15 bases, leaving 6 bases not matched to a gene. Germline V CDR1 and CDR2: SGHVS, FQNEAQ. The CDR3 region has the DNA TGTGCCAGCAGCCAGGGACTAGGGGTGTTCTTC. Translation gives CASSQGLGVFF.

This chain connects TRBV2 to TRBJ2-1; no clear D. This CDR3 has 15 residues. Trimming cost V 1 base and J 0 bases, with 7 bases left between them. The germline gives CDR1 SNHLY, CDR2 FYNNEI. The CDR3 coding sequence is TGTGCCAGCAGTGAAGAAGCGAGCTCCTACAATGAGCAGTTCTTC. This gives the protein CASSEEASSYNEQFF. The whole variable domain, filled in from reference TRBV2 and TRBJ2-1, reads EPEVTQTPSHQVTQMGQEVILRCVPISNHLYFYWYRQILGQKVEFLVSFYNNEISEKSEIFDDQFSVERPDGSNFTLKIRSTKLEDSAMYFCASSEEASSYNEQFFGPGTRLTVL.

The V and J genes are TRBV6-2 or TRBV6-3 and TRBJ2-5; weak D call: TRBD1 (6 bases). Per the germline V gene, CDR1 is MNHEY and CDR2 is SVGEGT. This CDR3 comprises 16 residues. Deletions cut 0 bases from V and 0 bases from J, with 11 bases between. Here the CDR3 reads CASSYSSRTDQETQYF. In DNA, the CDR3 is TGTGCCAGCAGTTACTCATCTAGGACAGACCAAGAGACCCAGTACTTC.

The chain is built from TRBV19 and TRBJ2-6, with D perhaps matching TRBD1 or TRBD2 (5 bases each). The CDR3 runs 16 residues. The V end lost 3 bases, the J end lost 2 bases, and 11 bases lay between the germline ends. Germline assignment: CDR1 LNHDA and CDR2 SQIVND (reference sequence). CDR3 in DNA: TGTGCCAGTAGTATGAGGGGCGGTCCTGGGGCCAACGTCCTGACTTTC. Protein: CASSMRGGPGANVLTF.

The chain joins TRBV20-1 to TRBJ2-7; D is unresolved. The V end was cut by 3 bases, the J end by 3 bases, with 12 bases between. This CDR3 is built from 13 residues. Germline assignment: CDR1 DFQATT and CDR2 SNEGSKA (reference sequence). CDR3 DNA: TGCAGTGCTAGTGAGAGTACGCTCTACGAGCAGTACTTC. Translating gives CSASESTLYEQYF.

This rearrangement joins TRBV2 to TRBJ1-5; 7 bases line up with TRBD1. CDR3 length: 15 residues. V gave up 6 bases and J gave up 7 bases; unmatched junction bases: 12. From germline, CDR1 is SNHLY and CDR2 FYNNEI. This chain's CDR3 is CASSTTGVSGQPQHF. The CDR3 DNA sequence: TGTGCCAGCAGCACCACAGGGGTATCGGGCCAGCCCCAGCATTTT. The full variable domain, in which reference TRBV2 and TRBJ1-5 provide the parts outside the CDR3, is EPEVTQTPSHQVTQMGQEVILRCVPISNHLYFYWYRQILGQKVEFLVSFYNNEISEKSEIFDDQFSVERPDGSNFTLKIRSTKLEDSAMYFCASSTTGVSGQPQHFGDGTRLSIL.

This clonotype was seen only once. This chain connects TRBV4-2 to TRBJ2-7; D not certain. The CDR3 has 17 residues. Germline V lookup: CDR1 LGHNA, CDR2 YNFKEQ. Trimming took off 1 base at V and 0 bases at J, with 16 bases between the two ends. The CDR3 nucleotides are TGTGCCAGCAGCCAAGGGAGATTGTCTGTGCCCTCCTACGAGCAGTACTTC. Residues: CASSQGRLSVPSYEQYF.

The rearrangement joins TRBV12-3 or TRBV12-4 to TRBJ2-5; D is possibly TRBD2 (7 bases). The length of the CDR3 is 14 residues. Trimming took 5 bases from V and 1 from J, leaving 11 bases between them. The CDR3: CASSPGGPQETQYF. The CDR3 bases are TGTGCCAGCAGTCCGGGGGGCCCCCAAGAGACCCAGTACTTC.

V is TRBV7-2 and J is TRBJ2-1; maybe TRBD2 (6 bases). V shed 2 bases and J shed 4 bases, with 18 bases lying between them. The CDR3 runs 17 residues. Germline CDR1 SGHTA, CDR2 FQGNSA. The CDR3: CASSLRFGRERYNEQFF. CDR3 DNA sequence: TGTGCCAGCAGCTTACGGTTCGGTCGGGAGAGGTACAATGAGCAGTTCTTC.

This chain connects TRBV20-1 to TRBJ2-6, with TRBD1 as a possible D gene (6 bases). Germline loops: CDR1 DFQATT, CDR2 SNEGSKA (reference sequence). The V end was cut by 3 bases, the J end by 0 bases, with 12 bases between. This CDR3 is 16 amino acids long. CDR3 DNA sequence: TGCAGTGCTAGGCAGGGGTTCTTCTCTGGGGCCAACGTCCTGACTTTC. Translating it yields CSARQGFFSGANVLTF.